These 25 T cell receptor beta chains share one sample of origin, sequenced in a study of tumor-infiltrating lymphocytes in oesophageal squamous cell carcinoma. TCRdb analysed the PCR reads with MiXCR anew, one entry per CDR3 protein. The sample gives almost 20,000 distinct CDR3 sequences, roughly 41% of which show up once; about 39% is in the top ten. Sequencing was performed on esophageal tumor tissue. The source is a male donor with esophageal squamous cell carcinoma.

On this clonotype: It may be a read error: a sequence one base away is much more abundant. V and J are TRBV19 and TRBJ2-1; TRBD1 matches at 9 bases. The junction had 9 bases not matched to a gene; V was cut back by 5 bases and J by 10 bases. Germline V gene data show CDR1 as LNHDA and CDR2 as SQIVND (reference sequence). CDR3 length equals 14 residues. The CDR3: CASSPPGQGYEQFF. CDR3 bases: TGTGCCAGTAGTCCACCGGGACAGGGTTACGAGCAGTTCTTC.

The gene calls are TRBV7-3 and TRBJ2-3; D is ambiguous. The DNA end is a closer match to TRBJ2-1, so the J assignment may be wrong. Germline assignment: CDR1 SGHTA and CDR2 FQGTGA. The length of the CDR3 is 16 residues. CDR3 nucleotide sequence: TGTGCCAGCAGCTTAAAAGGGCACCTAGGGAACAATGAGCAGTTCTTC. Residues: CASSLKGHLGNNEQFF.

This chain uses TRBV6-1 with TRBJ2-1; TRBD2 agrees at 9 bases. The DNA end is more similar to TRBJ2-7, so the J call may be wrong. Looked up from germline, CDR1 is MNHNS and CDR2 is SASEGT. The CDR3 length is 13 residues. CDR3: CATRLAVQYEQYF. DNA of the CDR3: TGTGCCACCCGACTAGCGGTCCAATACGAGCAGTACTTC.

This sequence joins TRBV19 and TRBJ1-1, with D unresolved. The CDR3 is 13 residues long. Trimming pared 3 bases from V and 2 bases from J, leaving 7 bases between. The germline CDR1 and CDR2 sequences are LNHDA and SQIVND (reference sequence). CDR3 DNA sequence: TGTGCCAGTAGTATCCTTCGAAACACTGAAGCTTTCTTT. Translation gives CASSILRNTEAFF.

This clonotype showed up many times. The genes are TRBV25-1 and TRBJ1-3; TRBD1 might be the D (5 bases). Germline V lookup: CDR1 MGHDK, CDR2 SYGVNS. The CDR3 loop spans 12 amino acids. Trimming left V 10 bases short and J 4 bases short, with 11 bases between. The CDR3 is CATRAGGNTIYF. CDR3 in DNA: TGTGCCACCAGGGCCGGGGGAAACACCATATATTTT.

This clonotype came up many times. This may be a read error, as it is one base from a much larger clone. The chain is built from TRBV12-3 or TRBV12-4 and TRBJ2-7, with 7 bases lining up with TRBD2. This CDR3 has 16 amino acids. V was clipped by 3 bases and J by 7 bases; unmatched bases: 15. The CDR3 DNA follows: TGTGCCAGCAGTTTTCAGAGACTAGCAGATTTCGATGAGCAGTACTTC. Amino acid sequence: CASSFQRLADFDEQYF.

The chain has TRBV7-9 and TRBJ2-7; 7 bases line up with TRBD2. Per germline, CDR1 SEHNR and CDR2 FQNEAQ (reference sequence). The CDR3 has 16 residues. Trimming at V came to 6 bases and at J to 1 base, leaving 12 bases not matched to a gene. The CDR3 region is CASSSPFGEGSYEQYF. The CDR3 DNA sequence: TGTGCCAGCAGTTCACCGTTTGGGGAGGGTTCCTACGAGCAGTACTTC.

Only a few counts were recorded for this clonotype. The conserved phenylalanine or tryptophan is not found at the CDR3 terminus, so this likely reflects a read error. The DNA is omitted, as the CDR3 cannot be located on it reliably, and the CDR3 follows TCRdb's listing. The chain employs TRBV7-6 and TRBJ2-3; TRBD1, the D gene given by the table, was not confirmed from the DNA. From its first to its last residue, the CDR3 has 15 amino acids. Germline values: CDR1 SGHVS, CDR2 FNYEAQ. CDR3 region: CASSWDRESEQFFGP.

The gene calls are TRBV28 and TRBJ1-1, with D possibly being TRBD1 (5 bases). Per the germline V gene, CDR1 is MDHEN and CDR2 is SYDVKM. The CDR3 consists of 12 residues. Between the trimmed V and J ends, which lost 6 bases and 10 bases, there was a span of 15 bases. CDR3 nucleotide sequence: TGTGCCAGCAGCAAGGACGGGGGGGTAGCTTTCTTT. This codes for CASSKDGGVAFF.

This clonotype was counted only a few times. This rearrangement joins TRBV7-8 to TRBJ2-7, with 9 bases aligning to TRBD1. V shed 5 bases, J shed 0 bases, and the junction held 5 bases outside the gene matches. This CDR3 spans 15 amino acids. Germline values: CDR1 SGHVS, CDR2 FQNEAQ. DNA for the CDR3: TGTGCCAGCAGCGAAGGACAGGGGCCCTCCTACGAGCAGTACTTC. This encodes CASSEGQGPSYEQYF.

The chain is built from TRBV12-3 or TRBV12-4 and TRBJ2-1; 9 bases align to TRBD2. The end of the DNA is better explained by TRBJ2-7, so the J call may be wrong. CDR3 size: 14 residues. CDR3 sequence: CASSPREGRNEQYF. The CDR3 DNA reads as TGTGCCAGCAGCCCGCGGGAGGGCCGCAACGAGCAGTACTTC.

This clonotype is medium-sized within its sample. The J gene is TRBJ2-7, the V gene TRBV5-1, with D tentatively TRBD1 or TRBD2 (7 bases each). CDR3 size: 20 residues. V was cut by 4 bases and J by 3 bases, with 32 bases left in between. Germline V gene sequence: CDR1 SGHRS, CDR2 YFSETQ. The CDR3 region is CASSPKGAETTGRGFYEQYF. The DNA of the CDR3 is TGCGCCAGCAGCCCTAAGGGGGCCGAAACGACGGGGCGGGGGTTCTACGAGCAGTACTTC.

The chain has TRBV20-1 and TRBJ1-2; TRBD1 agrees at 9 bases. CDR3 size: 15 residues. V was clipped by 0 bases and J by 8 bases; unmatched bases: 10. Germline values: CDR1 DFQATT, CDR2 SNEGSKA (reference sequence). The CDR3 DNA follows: TGCAGTGCTAGAGAAGTCCCGAGACAGGGGGACGGCTACACCTTC. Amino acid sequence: CSAREVPRQGDGYTF.

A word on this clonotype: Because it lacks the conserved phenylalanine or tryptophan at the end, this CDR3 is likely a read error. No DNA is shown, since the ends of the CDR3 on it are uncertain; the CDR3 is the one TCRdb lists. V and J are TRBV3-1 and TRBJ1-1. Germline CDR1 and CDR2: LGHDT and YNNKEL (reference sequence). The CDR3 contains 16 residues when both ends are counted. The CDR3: CASSSGTPSSYNEQFL.

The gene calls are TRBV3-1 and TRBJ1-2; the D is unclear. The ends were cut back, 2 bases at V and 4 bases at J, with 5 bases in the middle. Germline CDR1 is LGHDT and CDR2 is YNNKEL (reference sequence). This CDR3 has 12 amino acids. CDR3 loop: CASSQTVYGYTF. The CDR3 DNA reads TGTGCCAGCAGCCAAACAGTCTATGGCTACACCTTC. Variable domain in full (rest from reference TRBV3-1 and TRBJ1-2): DTAVSQTPKYLVTQMGNDKSIKCEQNLGHDTMYWYKQDSKKFLKIMFSYNNKELIINETVPNRFSPKSPDKAHLNLHINSLELGDSAVYFCASSQTVYGYTFGSGTRLTVV.

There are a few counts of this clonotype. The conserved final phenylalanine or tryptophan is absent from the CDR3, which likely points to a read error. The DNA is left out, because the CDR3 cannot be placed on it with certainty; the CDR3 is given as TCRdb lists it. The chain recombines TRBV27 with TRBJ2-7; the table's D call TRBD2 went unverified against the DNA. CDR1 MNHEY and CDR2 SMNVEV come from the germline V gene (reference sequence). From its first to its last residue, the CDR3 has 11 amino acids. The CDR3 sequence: CASSLVRTSDS.

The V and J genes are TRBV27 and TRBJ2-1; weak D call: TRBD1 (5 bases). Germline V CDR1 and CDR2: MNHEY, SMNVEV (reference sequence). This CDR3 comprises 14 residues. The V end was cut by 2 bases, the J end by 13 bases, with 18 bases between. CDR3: CASSLQGSGNIQFF. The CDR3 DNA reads TGTGCCAGCAGTTTACAGGGATCTGGGAACATTCAGTTCTTC.

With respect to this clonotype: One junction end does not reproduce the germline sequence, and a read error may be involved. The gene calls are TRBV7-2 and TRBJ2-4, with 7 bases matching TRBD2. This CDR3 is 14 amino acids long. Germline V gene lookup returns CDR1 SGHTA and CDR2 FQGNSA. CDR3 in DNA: TGTGCCAGCAGCCCCGCTCTTGGGGGGGGGGGTTCCTTCTTC. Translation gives CASSPALGGGGSFF.

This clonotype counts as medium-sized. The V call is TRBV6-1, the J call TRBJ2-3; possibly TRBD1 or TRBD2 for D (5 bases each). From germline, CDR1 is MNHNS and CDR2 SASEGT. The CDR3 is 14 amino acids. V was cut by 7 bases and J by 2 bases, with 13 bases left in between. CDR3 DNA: TGTGCCAGCATGAGTCTAGGGACCACAGATACGCAGTATTTT. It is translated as CASMSLGTTDTQYF.

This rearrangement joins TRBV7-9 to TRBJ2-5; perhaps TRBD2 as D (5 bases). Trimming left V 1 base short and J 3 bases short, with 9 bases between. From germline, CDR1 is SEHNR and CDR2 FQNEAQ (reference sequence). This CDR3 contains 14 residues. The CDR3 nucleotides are TGTGCCAGCAGCTTAGGGTACGGGGAAGAGACCCAGTACTTC. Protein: CASSLGYGEETQYF.

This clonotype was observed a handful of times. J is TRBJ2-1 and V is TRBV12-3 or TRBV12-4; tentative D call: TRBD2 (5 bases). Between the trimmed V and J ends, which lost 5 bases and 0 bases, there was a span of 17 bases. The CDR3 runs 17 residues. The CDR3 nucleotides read TGTGCCAGCAGTCAACCCCAGGAAGGGAGCTCCTACAATGAGCAGTTCTTC. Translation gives CASSQPQEGSSYNEQFF.

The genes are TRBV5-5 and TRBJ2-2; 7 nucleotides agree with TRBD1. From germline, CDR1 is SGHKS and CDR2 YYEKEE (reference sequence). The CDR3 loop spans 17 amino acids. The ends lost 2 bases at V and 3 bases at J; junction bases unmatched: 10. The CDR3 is CASSFSPGQLYTGELFF. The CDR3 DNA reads TGTGCCAGCAGCTTTAGTCCGGGACAGCTTTACACCGGGGAGCTGTTTTTT.

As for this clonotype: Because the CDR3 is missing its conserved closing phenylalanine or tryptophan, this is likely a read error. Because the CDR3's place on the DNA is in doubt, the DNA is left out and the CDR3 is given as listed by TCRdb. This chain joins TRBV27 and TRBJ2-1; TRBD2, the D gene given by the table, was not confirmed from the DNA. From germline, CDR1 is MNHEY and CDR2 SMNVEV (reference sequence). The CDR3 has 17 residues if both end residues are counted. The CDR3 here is CASRDPGLKNYGYTFGS.

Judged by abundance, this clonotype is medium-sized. CDR3 bases: TGTGCCAGCAGAAGGGACAGGGACTACGAGCAGTACTTC. It yields the protein CASRRDRDYEQYF. The chain is built from TRBV7-8 and TRBJ2-7; the match to TRBD1 covers 9 bases. The CDR3 sequence is 13 residues long. Germline CDR1 is SGHVS and CDR2 is FQNEAQ. V trimming: 6 bases; J trimming: 3 bases; junction bases outside the gene matches: 3. Looking up the rest from reference TRBV7-8 and TRBJ2-7 gives the full variable domain: GAGVSQSPRYKVAKRGQDVALRCDPISGHVSLFWYQQALGQGPEFLTYFQNEAQLDKSGLPSDRFFAERPEGSVSTLKIQRTQQEDSAVYLCASRRDRDYEQYFGPGTRLTVT.

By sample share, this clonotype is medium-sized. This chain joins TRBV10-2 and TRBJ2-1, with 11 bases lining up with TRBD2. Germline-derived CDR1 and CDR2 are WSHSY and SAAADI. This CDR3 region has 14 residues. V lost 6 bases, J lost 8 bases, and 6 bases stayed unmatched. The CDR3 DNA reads TGCGCCAGCAGGGTAGCGGGAGGGGAGGATGAGCAGTTCTTC. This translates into CASRVAGGEDEQFF.